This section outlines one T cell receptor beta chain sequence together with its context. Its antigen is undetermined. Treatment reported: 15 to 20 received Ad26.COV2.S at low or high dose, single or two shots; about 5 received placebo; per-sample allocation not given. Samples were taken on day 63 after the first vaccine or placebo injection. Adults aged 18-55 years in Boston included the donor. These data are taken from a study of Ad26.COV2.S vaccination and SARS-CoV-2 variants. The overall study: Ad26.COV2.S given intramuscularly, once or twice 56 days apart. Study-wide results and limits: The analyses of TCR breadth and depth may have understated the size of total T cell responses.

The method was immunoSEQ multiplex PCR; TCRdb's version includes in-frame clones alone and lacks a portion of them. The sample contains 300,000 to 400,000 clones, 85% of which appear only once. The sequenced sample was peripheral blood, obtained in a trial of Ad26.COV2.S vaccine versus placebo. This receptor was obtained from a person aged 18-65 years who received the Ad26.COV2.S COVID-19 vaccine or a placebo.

CDR3 region: CASTFRNEETQYF. CDR3 coding DNA: TGTGCCAGCACGTTCCGTAATGAAGAGACCCAGTACTTC. This chain connects TRBV2 to TRBJ2-5; D gene uncertain. There are 13 residues in the CDR3. Germline V lookup: CDR1 SNHLY, CDR2 FYNNEI. Deletions cut 7 bases from V and 3 bases from J, with 12 bases between.